This T cell receptor beta chain emerged from a study of patients and donors after allogeneic stem cell transplantation. Trimming took 8 bases from V and 1 from J, leaving 11 bases between them. The germline CDR1 and CDR2 sequences are KGHSH and LQKENI. The CDR3 is 14 residues long. A single record per CDR3 protein comes from TCRdb applying MiXCR to the RT-PCR reads. The profile covers 150,000 to 200,000 distinct CDR3 sequences, with about 30% appearing a single time and around 3.3% taken by the ten largest. This clonotype has more than one count but fewer than ten. This chain links TRBV18 with TRBJ2-2, with D possibly TRBD2 on 6 matching bases. Sequenced input: blood, either unsorted or a sorted T cell fraction (not recorded which). This clonotype was obtained from a human donor who was either an allogeneic HSCT recipient or a stem cell or donor lymphocyte infusion donor (not recorded which). It is not recorded whose cells these are; they may come from a transplant donor. The CDR3 reads CASPSSENTGELFF. The CDR3 DNA follows: TGTGCCAGCCCATCTAGCGAGAACACCGGGGAGCTGTTTTTT.